The 28 T cell receptor beta chains below all came from one sample that was sequenced in a study of beta chain features in type 1 diabetes. General study findings and limits: Moderately but significantly shorter TCRB CDR3s were found in Type 1 diabetes patients in all four CD4+ subsets.

The antigens these receptors bind are not known. Expressed TCRB transcripts were sequenced, since all the RNA that had been isolated was reverse transcribed. The data were produced by immunoSEQ multiplex PCR, yet TCRdb's version contains in-frame clones alone and is incomplete. The data hold about 660,000 clones, with over 12% observed a single time. Sequencing was performed on naive CD4+ T cells from blood. Every receptor here comes from a man aged 18-30 years with type 1 diabetes.

This clone has more than one count but fewer than ten. The chain has TRBV2 and TRBJ1-2; D gene ambiguous. The V end lost 3 bases, the J end lost 2 bases, and 7 bases lay between the germline ends. Per the germline V gene, CDR1 is SNHLY and CDR2 is FYNNEI. The CDR3 loop spans 13 amino acids. CDR3 nucleotide sequence: TGTGCCAGCAGTGATGAGAGCAACTATGGCTACACCTTC. Its translation: CASSDESNYGYTF.

This chain joins TRBV5-1 and TRBJ2-2, with D hard to call. The ends were cut back, 0 bases at V and 1 base at J, with 7 bases in the middle. From germline, CDR1 is SGHRS and CDR2 YFSETQ. This CDR3 comprises 15 residues. This CDR3 is CASSLDAGNTGELFF. DNA for the CDR3: TGCGCCAGCAGCTTGGATGCAGGGAACACCGGGGAGCTGTTTTTT.

The sample holds a few counts of this clone. The rearrangement links TRBV2 to TRBJ2-1, with TRBD1 matching over 7 bases. V was clipped by 7 bases and J by 10 bases; unmatched bases: 13. Germline loops: CDR1 SNHLY, CDR2 FYNNEI. CDR3 length equals 14 residues. CDR3 DNA: TGTGCCAGCACGAGGAGACAGGGTGACCCGGAGCAGTTCTTC. Translation gives CASTRRQGDPEQFF.

The rearrangement joins TRBV7-2 to TRBJ2-2, with 8 nucleotides matching TRBD2. There are 14 residues in the CDR3. Germline trimming cut 2 bases from V and 7 bases from J; bases unmatched to any gene: 3. Germline CDR1 is SGHTA and CDR2 is FQGNSA. The CDR3 DNA reads as TGTGCCAGCAGCTTAAGACTAGCGAACGGGGAGCTGTTTTTT. Residues: CASSLRLANGELFF.

This clone was recorded a few times. This chain uses TRBV18 with TRBJ2-3; no clear D gene. V was trimmed by 3 bases and J by 5 bases, leaving 9 bases between them. Germline V gives CDR1 KGHSH, CDR2 LQKENI. The CDR3 sequence is 13 residues long. The CDR3 DNA is TGTGCCAGCTCACCGCTTAGTAGAGATACGCAGTATTTT. Residues: CASSPLSRDTQYF.

The genes are TRBV5-1 and TRBJ2-7; 9 bases are a match to TRBD2. The CDR3 is 14 amino acids. J was trimmed by 4 bases and V by 2 bases; bases with no gene match: 4. The V gene's germline CDR1 is SGHRS and CDR2 YFSETQ. The CDR3 sequence: CASSLGTSIYEQYF. CDR3 DNA sequence: TGCGCCAGCAGCTTAGGGACTAGCATATACGAGCAGTACTTC.

This clone was seen more than once but under ten times. This chain uses TRBV20-1 with TRBJ1-2; 7 bases fit TRBD1. The length of the CDR3 is 8 residues. The germline gives CDR1 DFQATT, CDR2 SNEGSKA (reference sequence). The chain's CDR3 is CRDRGYTF. CDR3 DNA: TGCAGGGACAGGGGCTACACCTTC.

The V gene is TRBV28, the J gene TRBJ1-1; 9 bases are shared with TRBD1. The germline V gene encodes CDR1 MDHEN and CDR2 SYDVKM. The CDR3 totals 14 residues. The trim removed 5 bases at V and 4 bases at J, leaving 5 bases unmatched. The CDR3 loop reads CASSVDRGFTEAFF. The DNA of the CDR3 is TGTGCCAGCAGTGTCGACAGGGGGTTCACTGAAGCTTTCTTT.

Note on this clone: This specimen includes other DNA sequences encoding the same CDR3. The chain links TRBV6-1 to TRBJ2-2; D is unclear. The V gene's germline CDR1 is MNHNS and CDR2 SASEGT. Trimming pared 4 bases from V and 3 bases from J, leaving 3 bases between. The CDR3 covers 12 residues. The CDR3 DNA reads as TGTGCCAGCAGTGTTCACACCGGGGAGCTGTTTTTT. It specifies CASSVHTGELFF.

The rearrangement joins TRBV19 to TRBJ2-6; no definite D call. V was clipped by 3 bases and J by 0 bases, with 9 bases between them. The CDR3 consists of 16 residues. Germline V gene lookup returns CDR1 LNHDA and CDR2 SQIVND (reference sequence). In nucleotides, the CDR3 is TGTGCCAGTAGTATTTGGACCGCCTCTGGGGCCAACGTCCTGACTTTC. This encodes CASSIWTASGANVLTF. The variable domain in full, with the rest retrieved from reference TRBV19 and TRBJ2-6, is DGGITQSPKYLFRKEGQNVTLSCEQNLNHDAMYWYRQDPGQGLRLIYYSQIVNDFQKGDIAEGYSVSREKKESFPLTVTSAQKNPTAFYLCASSIWTASGANVLTFGAGSRLTVL.

The CDR3 region is CASKTRGGNEQFF. As DNA, the CDR3 is TGTGCCAGCAAGACCAGGGGAGGGAATGAGCAGTTCTTC. The rearrangement joins TRBV27 to TRBJ2-1; D perhaps matches TRBD2 (7 bases). This CDR3 region has 13 residues. V lost 7 bases and J 7 bases, leaving 14 bases between the germline ends. CDR1 and CDR2 (germline): MNHEY, SMNVEV (reference sequence).

This sequence joins TRBV20-1 and TRBJ2-1; 8 nucleotides line up with TRBD1. Per the germline V gene, CDR1 is DFQATT and CDR2 is SNEGSKA (reference sequence). V lost 4 bases and J lost 12; bases outside the gene matches: 5. The CDR3 runs 11 residues. CDR3 nucleotide sequence: TGCAGTGCTACGGACAGGGTCGTGCAGTTCTTC. Translating it yields CSATDRVVQFF.

This chain connects TRBV19 to TRBJ2-3, with TRBD1 matching over 8 bases. The V segment lost 7 bases and the J segment 3 bases; nucleotides outside the gene matches: 12. Germline CDR1 reads LNHDA; CDR2 reads SQIVND (reference sequence). CDR3 length: 16 amino acids. The DNA of the CDR3 is TGTGCCAGTACCCCAAACGGACAGGGCTATACAGATACGCAGTATTTT. Translating gives CASTPNGQGYTDTQYF. Using reference TRBV19 and TRBJ2-3 for the parts outside the CDR3, the full variable domain is DGGITQSPKYLFRKEGQNVTLSCEQNLNHDAMYWYRQDPGQGLRLIYYSQIVNDFQKGDIAEGYSVSREKKESFPLTVTSAQKNPTAFYLCASTPNGQGYTDTQYFGPGTRLTVL.

Concerning this clone itself: An end of the junction differs from the germline gene, which may be a read error. The rearrangement uses TRBV18 and TRBJ2-7, with TRBD2 as a possible D gene (6 bases). The germline gives CDR1 KGHSH, CDR2 LQKENI. The CDR3 is 12 residues long. The CDR3 here is CASSPQDYKQYF. Here the CDR3 DNA reads TGTGCCAGCTCACCACAGGACTACAAGCAGTACTTC.

The CDR3 loop reads CAHTYLQSYEQYF. The CDR3 DNA follows: TGTGCCCATACCTACCTTCAGTCCTACGAGCAGTACTTC. The rearrangement joins TRBV30 to TRBJ2-7; the D is unclear. V lost 8 bases and J 1 base, leaving 15 bases between the germline ends. The length of the CDR3 is 13 residues. Looked up from germline, CDR1 is GTSNPN and CDR2 is SVGIG (reference sequence). Full variable domain (remainder filled in from reference TRBV30 and TRBJ2-7): SQTIHQWPATLVQPVGSPLSLECTVEGTSNPNLYWYRQAAGRGLQLLFYSVGIGQISSEVPQNLSASRPQDRQFILSSKKLLLSDSGFYLCAHTYLQSYEQYFGPGTRLTVT.

This clone came up a few times. The genes are TRBV18 and TRBJ2-1, with 7 nucleotides matching TRBD2. The CDR3 consists of 14 residues. Germline V gives CDR1 KGHSH, CDR2 LQKENI. V lost 3 bases, J lost 5 bases, and 4 bases stayed unmatched. Here the CDR3 reads CASSPFGTNNEQFF. CDR3 bases: TGTGCCAGCTCACCTTTTGGGACTAACAATGAGCAGTTCTTC.

V gene TRBV7-3 combines with J gene TRBJ1-2; D not resolved. With 5 bases removed from V and 2 bases from J, the gap between germline ends came to 9 bases. The CDR3 has 13 amino acids. Germline-derived CDR1 and CDR2 are SGHTA and FQGTGA. CDR3 nucleotide sequence: TGTGCCAGCAGCCCGGACGAAAACTATGGCTACACCTTC. Amino acid sequence: CASSPDENYGYTF.

This clone was observed a handful of times. The CDR3 DNA reads TGTGCCAGCAGTCCAAACCGGCAACAAGGCTCCTACAATGAGCAGTTCTTC. Protein sequence: CASSPNRQQGSYNEQFF. This chain connects TRBV28 to TRBJ2-1; D is unresolved. This CDR3 region has 17 residues. Germline V gene lookup returns CDR1 MDHEN and CDR2 SYDVKM. With 5 bases removed from V and 0 bases from J, the gap between germline ends came to 17 bases.

The chain links TRBV25-1 to TRBJ1-1, with TRBD1 as a possible D gene (5 bases). Germline lookup yields CDR1 MGHDK and CDR2 SYGVNS. CDR3 length: 13 residues. Trimming removed 4 bases at V and 11 bases at J, with 17 bases between. DNA of the CDR3: TGTGCCAGCAGTGTTGGGCAGGGTCTTGGGGCTTTCTTT. This sequence encodes CASSVGQGLGAFF.

This clone came up a few times. The rearrangement links TRBV6-1 to TRBJ2-5; D is ambiguous. V lost 6 bases and J 2 bases, leaving 16 bases between the germline ends. The germline CDR1 and CDR2 sequences are MNHNS and SASEGT. This CDR3 spans 15 amino acids. The CDR3 sequence: CASRLEPANQETQYF. The CDR3 bases are TGTGCCAGCAGATTAGAACCCGCCAATCAAGAGACCCAGTACTTC.

This clone has more than one count but fewer than ten. V usage is TRBV28 and J usage is TRBJ2-5; D unresolved. The CDR3 loop spans 13 amino acids. Germline V gives CDR1 MDHEN, CDR2 SYDVKM. Trimming took off 6 bases at V and 1 base at J, with 9 bases between the two ends. The CDR3 protein is CASRQDSQETQYF. For the CDR3, the DNA is TGTGCCAGCAGACAAGATTCCCAAGAGACCCAGTACTTC.

The chain recombines TRBV6-5 with TRBJ2-1; TRBD1 matches at 7 bases. CDR3 length: 13 amino acids. Unmatched junction bases numbered 2, after V lost 6 bases and J lost 3 bases. Per germline, CDR1 MNHEY and CDR2 SVGAGI. CDR3 DNA: TGTGCCAGCAGCGGGACAGTCTACAATGAGCAGTTCTTC. It translates to CASSGTVYNEQFF.

This clone has just a few counts. CDR3: CASSLVGQISPLHF. CDR3 sequence (DNA): TGCGCCAGCAGCTTGGTGGGACAGATCTCGCCCCTCCACTTT. The chain uses TRBV5-1 and TRBJ1-6; 7 bases match TRBD1. V was pared by 0 bases and J by 13 bases, with 7 bases of the junction left unmatched. The germline V gene has CDR1 SGHRS and CDR2 YFSETQ. This CDR3 has 14 residues.

This clone was recorded a few times. The chain has TRBV28 and TRBJ2-7; D is unclear. The CDR3 runs to 12 residues. Deletions cut 6 bases from V and 3 bases from J, with 9 bases between. The V gene's germline CDR1 is MDHEN and CDR2 SYDVKM. The CDR3 region is CASSLAFYEQYF. CDR3 coding DNA: TGTGCCAGCAGCTTAGCTTTCTACGAGCAGTACTTC.

The table lists this clone with a few counts. The CDR3 sequence: CSVEVGFQETQYF. Written as DNA, the CDR3 is TGCAGCGTTGAAGTGGGGTTCCAAGAGACCCAGTACTTC. The rearrangement uses TRBV29-1 and TRBJ2-5; no firm D call. In germline, CDR1 is SQVTM, CDR2 ANQGSEA. Trimming took 1 base from V and 1 from J, leaving 7 bases between them. CDR3 size: 13 residues.

Regarding this clone: This sample also contains other DNA sequences that code for the same CDR3. The chain has TRBV30 and TRBJ1-3; no firm D call. The germline gives CDR1 GTSNPN, CDR2 SVGIG (reference sequence). The CDR3 covers 13 residues. V was shortened by 1 base and J by 0 bases, with 4 bases between the two germline ends. CDR3 region: CAWSANSGNTIYF. The CDR3 bases are TGTGCCTGGAGTGCCAACTCTGGAAACACCATATATTTT.

This clone was seen more than once but under ten times. The V gene is TRBV7-2, the J gene TRBJ1-2; D perhaps matches TRBD1 (5 bases). The CDR3 has 15 residues. The germline V gene encodes CDR1 SGHTA and CDR2 FQGNSA. Deletions cut 5 bases from V and 4 bases from J, with 17 bases between. The CDR3 spells CASSGAVGGIYGYTF. The CDR3 DNA sequence: TGTGCCAGCAGCGGGGCCGTCGGAGGTATCTATGGCTACACCTTC.

J is TRBJ1-1 and V is TRBV7-9; D gene uncertain. Trimming removed 8 bases from V and 0 bases from J, with 7 bases in between. The V gene's germline CDR1 is SEHNR and CDR2 FQNEAQ (reference sequence). The CDR3 totals 12 residues. DNA for the CDR3: TGTGCCAGCCTTATAGTGAACACTGAAGCTTTCTTT. Protein product: CASLIVNTEAFF.